This T cell receptor beta chain was documented in a study of cytomegalovirus exposure and HLA in healthy donors. Study results and limitations: Confirmation was obtained in vitro that a few CMV-associated chains are specific for CMV antigens. Generally TCR sequences proved uncommon, though certain public TCRs appeared in numerous donors.

Per germline, CDR1 LGHNT and CDR2 FRNRAP. The junction had 9 bases not matched to a gene; V was cut back by 5 bases and J by 7 bases. The CDR3 contains 14 residues. The donors were part of the roughly 130-subject validation cohort, which stood apart from the approximately 640-subject first cohort. A remark on this clone: Antigen unknown.

TCRdb's table, derived via immunoSEQ multiplex PCR, lists solely in-frame clones and lacks some. The top ten clones hold more than 1.2% of a sample with fewer than 250,000 clones, roughly 86% of them seen once. The sequenced material came from PBMCs. The origin of this receptor is a woman between 18 and 29 years old in good health and CMV-seronegative. This chain connects TRBV12-5 to TRBJ1-1; 8 bases are shared with TRBD1. The CDR3 DNA reads as TGTGCTAGTGGTAATCGACAGGGGCAGGATGAAGCTTTCTTT. This codes for CASGNRQGQDEAFF.